The 20 T cell receptor beta chains given below trace back to one sample, sequenced in a study of regulatory T cells in long-lasting Graves disease. Building of the TCR beta libraries involved iRepertoire HTBI primers and Arm-PCR of CDR3 regions. TCRdb passed the multiplex PCR reads through MiXCR, listing each CDR3 protein once. The sample includes approximately 400,000 distinct CDR3 sequences, roughly a quarter of them seen just once. The time point denotes: persistent/refractory GD, antithyroid drugs over 5 years with positive TRAb. Extracted RNA from PBMCs served as the source of the TCR library. The sequenced sample was peripheral blood mononuclear cells (PBMCs), obtained when the disease was refractory, from a patient treated with antithyroid drugs. The source of these receptors is a female donor with Graves disease.

This clonotype was seen only once. This sequence joins TRBV20-1 and TRBJ2-1, with 14 nucleotides matching TRBD2. Trimming cost V 4 bases and J 15 bases; bases outside gene matches: 11. The germline gives CDR1 DFQATT, CDR2 SNEGSKA (reference sequence). The CDR3 is made up of 14 amino acids. This CDR3 is CSATKGLAGGPRFF. As DNA, the CDR3 is TGCAGTGCTACCAAAGGACTAGCGGGAGGACCCCGGTTCTTC.

V usage is TRBV5-1 and J usage is TRBJ2-1; TRBD2 matches 8 bases. V trimming: 0 bases; J trimming: 5 bases; junction bases outside the gene matches: 1. The CDR3 consists of 14 residues. The V gene's germline CDR1 is SGHRS and CDR2 YFSETQ. The CDR3 loop is CASSLELADNEQFF. Here the CDR3 DNA reads TGCGCCAGCAGCTTGGAACTAGCGGACAATGAGCAGTTCTTC. Together with reference TRBV5-1 and TRBJ2-1, the CDR3 gives the full variable domain: KAGVTQTPRYLIKTRGQQVTLSCSPISGHRSVSWYQQTPGQGLQFLFEYFSETQRNKGNFPGRFSGRQFSNSRSEMNVSTLELGDSALYLCASSLELADNEQFFGPGTRLTVL.

The table lists this clonotype with many counts. The chain uses TRBV15 and TRBJ2-5; 11 positions agree with TRBD2. The CDR3 runs 17 residues. The ends lost 0 bases at V and 2 bases at J; junction bases unmatched: 5. Germline values: CDR1 LNHNV, CDR2 YYDKDF (reference sequence). In DNA form, the CDR3 reads TGTGCCACCAGCAGAGACTTACTAGCGGGAGAACAAGAGACCCAGTACTTC. Amino acids: CATSRDLLAGEQETQYF.

This clonotype occurred many times. The J gene is TRBJ2-7, the V gene TRBV2; D unresolved. V was trimmed by 1 base and J by 4 bases, leaving 11 bases between them. Germline CDR1 is SNHLY and CDR2 is FYNNEI. The CDR3 spans 14 residues. The CDR3 DNA is TGTGCCAGCAGTGAAGGTTCAAGTTCATACGAGCAGTACTTC. It encodes CASSEGSSSYEQYF.

This clonotype has ten or more counts. The chain links TRBV2 to TRBJ1-2; perhaps TRBD1 as D (5 bases). V was trimmed by 3 bases and J by 6 bases, leaving 5 bases between them. The CDR3 is made up of 11 amino acids. Germline assignment: CDR1 SNHLY and CDR2 FYNNEI. The CDR3 spells CASSETDGYTF. As DNA, the CDR3 is TGTGCCAGCAGTGAGACAGATGGCTACACCTTC.

This clonotype was seen a handful of times. The V and J genes are TRBV20-1 and TRBJ1-5; tentatively, D is TRBD1 (5 bases). The V end lost 2 bases, the J end lost 8 bases, and 16 bases lay between the germline ends. This CDR3 is built from 14 residues. CDR1 DFQATT and CDR2 SNEGSKA come from the germline V gene (reference sequence). CDR3: CSARRTGPGEPQHF. Written as DNA, the CDR3 is TGCAGTGCTAGACGTACGGGGCCCGGTGAGCCCCAGCATTTT.

Comments on this clonotype: This may come from a read error, since a much larger clone is one base off. This chain uses TRBV2 with TRBJ2-2; D gene uncertain. Trimming shortened V by 4 bases and J by 0 bases, and 9 bases separated the two germline ends. The V gene's germline CDR1 is SNHLY and CDR2 FYNNEI. This CDR3 spans 15 amino acids. CDR3 coding DNA: TGTGCCAGCAGTGGACGGGCACCGAACACCGGGGAGCTGTTTTTT. Its protein is CASSGRAPNTGELFF.

The V and J genes are TRBV5-1 and TRBJ2-1; D is undetermined. Germline CDR1 and CDR2: SGHRS and YFSETQ. This CDR3 is built from 15 residues. Trimming stripped 5 bases from V and 10 bases from J, with 22 bases between. CDR3 protein: CASSLRLNEGREQFF. The CDR3 DNA sequence: TGCGCCAGCAGTTTGCGACTCAATGAAGGAAGGGAGCAGTTCTTC.

The chain is built from TRBV6-1 and TRBJ2-4; D may match TRBD1 or TRBD2 (5 bases each). V shed 5 bases and J shed 0 bases, with 14 bases lying between them. The CDR3 consists of 16 residues. The germline gives CDR1 MNHNS, CDR2 SASEGT. The CDR3 DNA reads as TGTGCCAGCAGTCGCGAGGGGAACCTAGCCAAAAACATTCAGTACTTC. Translating it yields CASSREGNLAKNIQYF.

This clonotype has ten or more counts. The CDR3 reads CSARSSLGYTF. The CDR3 region has the DNA TGCAGTGCTAGGTCCTCGTTGGGCTACACCTTC. V is TRBV20-1 and J is TRBJ1-2; D is uncertain. The CDR3 extends over 11 amino acids. CDR1 is DFQATT, CDR2 SNEGSKA, per germline (reference sequence). Trimming stripped 3 bases from V and 8 bases from J, with 10 bases between.

J is TRBJ2-5 and V is TRBV28; D perhaps matches TRBD2 (5 bases). Trimming cost V 6 bases and J 3 bases, with 17 bases left between them. The germline CDR1 and CDR2 sequences are MDHEN and SYDVKM. The CDR3 loop spans 15 amino acids. As DNA, the CDR3 is TGTGCCAGCAGAGGAGGAGGCCCACCCGAAGAGACCCAGTACTTC. It encodes CASRGGGPPEETQYF.

The chain joins TRBV7-8 to TRBJ2-2, with D perhaps matching TRBD2 (5 bases). Germline V gene data show CDR1 as SGHVS and CDR2 as FQNEAQ. V lost 1 base to trimming and J lost 7 bases, with 10 bases between them. The CDR3 sequence is 14 residues long. The CDR3 is CASSLGTVLGELFF. The CDR3 nucleotides are TGTGCCAGCAGCTTAGGGACTGTCCTCGGGGAGCTGTTTTTT. Together with reference TRBV7-8 and TRBJ2-2, the CDR3 gives the full variable domain: GAGVSQSPRYKVAKRGQDVALRCDPISGHVSLFWYQQALGQGPEFLTYFQNEAQLDKSGLPSDRFFAERPEGSVSTLKIQRTQQEDSAVYLCASSLGTVLGELFFGEGSRLTVL.

This clonotype was counted a few times. The chain links TRBV7-2 to TRBJ2-7, with TRBD2 matching 8 bases. Germline-derived CDR1 and CDR2 are SGHTA and FQGNSA. V shed 5 bases, J shed 3 bases, and the junction held 12 bases outside the gene matches. The CDR3 totals 16 residues. The CDR3 spells CASSHGTRVRNYEQYF. Here the CDR3 DNA reads TGTGCCAGCAGCCACGGGACTAGAGTACGGAACTACGAGCAGTACTTC.

This clonotype was detected only a few times. The CDR3 here is CASSLTTGTANYGYTF. Here the CDR3 DNA reads TGTGCCAGCAGCTTGACGACAGGCACCGCGAACTATGGCTACACCTTC. The chain couples TRBV5-6 to TRBJ1-2; weak D call: TRBD1 (6 bases). V dropped 1 base and J dropped 2 bases, with 15 bases sitting between them. Looked up from germline, CDR1 is SGHDT and CDR2 is YYEEEE. The CDR3 is 16 residues long.

The chain recombines TRBV7-6 with TRBJ2-7; unclear D gene. The CDR3 is 15 amino acids. Looked up from germline, CDR1 is SGHVS and CDR2 is FNYEAQ. Trimming removed 6 bases from V and 0 bases from J, with 15 bases in between. The CDR3 reads CASSQDEISSYEQYF. CDR3 DNA sequence: TGTGCCAGCAGTCAGGACGAGATTAGCTCCTACGAGCAGTACTTC.

This clonotype has ten or more counts. V gene TRBV20-1 combines with J gene TRBJ2-7; 11 bases match TRBD2. V lost 1 base and J lost 4; bases outside the gene matches: 0. This CDR3 has 13 amino acids. CDR1 and CDR2 (germline): DFQATT, SNEGSKA (reference sequence). CDR3 sequence (DNA): TGCAGTGCTAGAGCTAGCGGGAGGTACGAGCAGTACTTC. This translates into CSARASGRYEQYF.

CDR3 in DNA: TGCAGTGCTAGGGCAACCGGGGAGCTGTTTTTT. The encoded protein is CSARATGELFF. The J gene is TRBJ2-2, the V gene TRBV20-1; D not resolved. V lost 3 bases and J lost 5, with 4 bases in between. The CDR3 totals 11 residues. Germline V gene data show CDR1 as DFQATT and CDR2 as SNEGSKA (reference sequence).

Many counts were recorded for this clonotype. This rearrangement joins TRBV20-1 to TRBJ1-2; tentative D call: TRBD1 (5 bases). The germline V and J ends were trimmed by 7 bases and 8 bases, with 17 bases remaining between them. The CDR3 consists of 12 residues. CDR1 and CDR2 (germline): DFQATT, SNEGSKA (reference sequence). CDR3 nucleotides: TGCAGTGGTATCACCTCAGGGTACGGCTACACCTTC. Protein product: CSGITSGYGYTF.

The chain links TRBV30 to TRBJ2-3; no definite D call. This CDR3 has 14 residues. The V and J ends lost 0 bases and 2 bases respectively, with 9 bases between them. The germline V gene encodes CDR1 GTSNPN and CDR2 SVGIG (reference sequence). CDR3 in amino acids: CAWSVGANTDTQYF. For the CDR3, the DNA is TGTGCCTGGAGTGTAGGAGCTAACACAGATACGCAGTATTTT. The full variable domain, completed using reference TRBV30 and TRBJ2-3, is SQTIHQWPATLVQPVGSPLSLECTVEGTSNPNLYWYRQAAGRGLQLLFYSVGIGQISSEVPQNLSASRPQDRQFILSSKKLLLSDSGFYLCAWSVGANTDTQYFGPGTRLTVL.

This clonotype was seen at least ten times. The V gene is TRBV12-3 or TRBV12-4, the J gene TRBJ1-2, with a weak D call TRBD1 (6 bases). V gave up 4 bases and J gave up 3 bases, with 12 bases separating them. The CDR3 is 14 amino acids. CDR3 protein: CASSYRDRDYGYTF. The CDR3, as DNA: TGTGCCAGCAGTTACAGGGATCGGGACTATGGCTACACCTTC.